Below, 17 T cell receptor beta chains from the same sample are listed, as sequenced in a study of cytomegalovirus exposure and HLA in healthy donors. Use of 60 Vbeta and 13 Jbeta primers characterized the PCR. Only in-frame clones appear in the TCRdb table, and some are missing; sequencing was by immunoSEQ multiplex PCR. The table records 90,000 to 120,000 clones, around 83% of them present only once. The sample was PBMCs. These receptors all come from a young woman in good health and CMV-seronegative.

The CDR3 DNA is TGTGCCACCAACAGGGAAGGGGGACTAGCGACAGATACGCAGTATTTT. Protein product: CATNREGGLATDTQYF. The chain uses TRBV10-3 and TRBJ2-3, with 10 bases aligning to TRBD2. V was clipped by 10 bases and J by 3 bases; unmatched bases: 13. This CDR3 contains 16 residues. Per germline, CDR1 ENHRY and CDR2 SYGVKD.

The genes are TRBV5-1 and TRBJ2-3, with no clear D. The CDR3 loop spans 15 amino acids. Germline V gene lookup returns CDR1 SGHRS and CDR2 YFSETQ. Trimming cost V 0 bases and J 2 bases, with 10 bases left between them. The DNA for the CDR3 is TGCGCCAGCAGCTTGGTAGGCGGATCCACAGATACGCAGTATTTT. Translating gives CASSLVGGSTDTQYF.

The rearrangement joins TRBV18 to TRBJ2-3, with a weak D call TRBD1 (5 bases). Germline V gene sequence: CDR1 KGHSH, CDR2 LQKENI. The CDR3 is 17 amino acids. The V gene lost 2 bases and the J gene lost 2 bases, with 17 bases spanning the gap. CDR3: CASSPRQGGYSTDTQYF. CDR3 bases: TGTGCCAGCTCACCAAGGCAGGGCGGTTACTCCACAGATACGCAGTATTTT.

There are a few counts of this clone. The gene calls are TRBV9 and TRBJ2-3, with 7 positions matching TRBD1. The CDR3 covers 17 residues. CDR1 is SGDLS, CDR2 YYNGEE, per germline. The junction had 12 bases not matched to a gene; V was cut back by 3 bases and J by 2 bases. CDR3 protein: CASSADYRGPPTDTQYF. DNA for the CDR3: TGTGCCAGCAGCGCGGATTACAGGGGACCTCCCACAGATACGCAGTATTTT.

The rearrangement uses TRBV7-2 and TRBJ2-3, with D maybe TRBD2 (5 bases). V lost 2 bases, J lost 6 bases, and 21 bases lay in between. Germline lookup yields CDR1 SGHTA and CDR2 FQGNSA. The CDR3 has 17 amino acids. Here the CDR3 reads CASSLLSSSDWQDTQYF. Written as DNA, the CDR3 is TGTGCCAGCAGCTTACTTTCCTCTTCGGACTGGCAGGATACGCAGTATTTT. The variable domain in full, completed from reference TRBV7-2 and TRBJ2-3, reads GAGVSQSPSNKVTEKGKDVELRCDPISGHTALYWYRQSLGQGLEFLIYFQGNSAPDKSGLPSDRFSAERTGGSVSTLTIQRTQQEDSAVYLCASSLLSSSDWQDTQYFGPGTRLTVL.

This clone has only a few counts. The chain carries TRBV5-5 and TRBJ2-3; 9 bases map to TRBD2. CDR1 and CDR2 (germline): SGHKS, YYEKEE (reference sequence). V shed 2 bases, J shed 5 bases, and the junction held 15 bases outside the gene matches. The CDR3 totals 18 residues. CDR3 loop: CASSFNRGGRAWGDTQYF. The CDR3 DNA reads TGTGCCAGCAGCTTCAATAGGGGCGGGAGGGCATGGGGAGATACGCAGTATTTT.

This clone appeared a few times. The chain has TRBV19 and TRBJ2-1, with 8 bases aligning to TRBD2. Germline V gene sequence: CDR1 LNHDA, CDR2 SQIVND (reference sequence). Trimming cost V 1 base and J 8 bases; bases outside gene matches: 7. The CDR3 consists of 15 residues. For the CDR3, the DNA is TGTGCCAGTAGTATAGTCCCCGGGACTAGGTATGAGCAGTTCTTC. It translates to CASSIVPGTRYEQFF.

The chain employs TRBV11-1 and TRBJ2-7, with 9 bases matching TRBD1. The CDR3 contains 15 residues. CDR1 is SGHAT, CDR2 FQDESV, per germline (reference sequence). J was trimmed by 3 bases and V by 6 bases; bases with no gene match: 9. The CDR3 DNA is TGTGCCAGCAGTTATAGCCGGGACAGGGACTACGAGCAGTACTTC. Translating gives CASSYSRDRDYEQYF.

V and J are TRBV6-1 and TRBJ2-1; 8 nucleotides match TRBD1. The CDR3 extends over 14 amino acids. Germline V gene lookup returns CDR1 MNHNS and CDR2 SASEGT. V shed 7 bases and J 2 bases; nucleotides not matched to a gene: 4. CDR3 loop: CASTTTGAYNEQFF. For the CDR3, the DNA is TGTGCCAGCACTACGACAGGGGCCTACAATGAGCAGTTCTTC.

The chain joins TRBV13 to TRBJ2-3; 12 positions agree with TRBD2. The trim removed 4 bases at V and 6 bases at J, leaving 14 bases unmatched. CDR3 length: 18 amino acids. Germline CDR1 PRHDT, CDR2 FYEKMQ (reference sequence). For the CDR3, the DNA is TGTGCCAGCAGCTCAGGCACGCCCACTAGCGGGAGGTATGATACGCAGTATTTT. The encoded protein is CASSSGTPTSGRYDTQYF.

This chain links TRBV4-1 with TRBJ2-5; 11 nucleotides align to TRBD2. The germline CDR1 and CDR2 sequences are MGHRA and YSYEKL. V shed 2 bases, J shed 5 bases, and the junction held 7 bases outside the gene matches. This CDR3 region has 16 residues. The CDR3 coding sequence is TGCGCCAGCAGCCAATCAACTAGCGGGAGTTCGGAGACCCAGTACTTC. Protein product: CASSQSTSGSSETQYF.

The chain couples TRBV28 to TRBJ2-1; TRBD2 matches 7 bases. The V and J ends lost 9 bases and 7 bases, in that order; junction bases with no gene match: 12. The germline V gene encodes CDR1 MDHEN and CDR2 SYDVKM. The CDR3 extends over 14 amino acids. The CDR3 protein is CASQPSGGLNEQFF. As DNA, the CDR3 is TGTGCCAGTCAGCCATCGGGGGGTCTAAATGAGCAGTTCTTC.

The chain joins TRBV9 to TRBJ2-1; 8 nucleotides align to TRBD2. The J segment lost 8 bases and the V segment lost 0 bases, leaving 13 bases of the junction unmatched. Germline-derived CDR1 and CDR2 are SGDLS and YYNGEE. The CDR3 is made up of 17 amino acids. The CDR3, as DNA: TGTGCCAGCAGCGTAGAGGGGACTAGGGTAGATGTGGATGAGCAGTTCTTC. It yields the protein CASSVEGTRVDVDEQFF.

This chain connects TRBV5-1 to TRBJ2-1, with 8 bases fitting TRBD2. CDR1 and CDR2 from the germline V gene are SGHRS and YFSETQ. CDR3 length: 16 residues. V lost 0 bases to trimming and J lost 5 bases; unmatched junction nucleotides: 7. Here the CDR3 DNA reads TGCGCCAGCAGCTTGGCCTTCGGGGGGGCCAACAATGAGCAGTTCTTC. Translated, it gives CASSLAFGGANNEQFF.

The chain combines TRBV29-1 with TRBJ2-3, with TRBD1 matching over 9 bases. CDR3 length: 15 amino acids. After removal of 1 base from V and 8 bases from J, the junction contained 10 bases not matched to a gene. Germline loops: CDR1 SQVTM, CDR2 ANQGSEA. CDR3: CSVEGAWDRAGTQYF. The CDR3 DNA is TGCAGCGTTGAAGGTGCCTGGGACAGGGCAGGTACGCAGTATTTT.

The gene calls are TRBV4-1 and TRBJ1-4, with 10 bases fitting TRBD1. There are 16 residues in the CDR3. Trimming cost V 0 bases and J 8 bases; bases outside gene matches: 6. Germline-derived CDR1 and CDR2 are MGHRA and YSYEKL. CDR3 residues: CASSQDRGTGAEKLFF. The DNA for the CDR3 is TGCGCCAGCAGCCAAGATCGTGGGACAGGGGCCGAAAAACTGTTTTTT.

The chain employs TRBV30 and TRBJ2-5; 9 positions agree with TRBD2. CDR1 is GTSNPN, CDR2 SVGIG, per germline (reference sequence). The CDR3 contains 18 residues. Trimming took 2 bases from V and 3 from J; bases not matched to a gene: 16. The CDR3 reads CAWSPPGFASGMKETQYF. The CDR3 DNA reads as TGTGCCTGGAGTCCCCCAGGGTTTGCTAGCGGGATGAAAGAGACCCAGTACTTC.